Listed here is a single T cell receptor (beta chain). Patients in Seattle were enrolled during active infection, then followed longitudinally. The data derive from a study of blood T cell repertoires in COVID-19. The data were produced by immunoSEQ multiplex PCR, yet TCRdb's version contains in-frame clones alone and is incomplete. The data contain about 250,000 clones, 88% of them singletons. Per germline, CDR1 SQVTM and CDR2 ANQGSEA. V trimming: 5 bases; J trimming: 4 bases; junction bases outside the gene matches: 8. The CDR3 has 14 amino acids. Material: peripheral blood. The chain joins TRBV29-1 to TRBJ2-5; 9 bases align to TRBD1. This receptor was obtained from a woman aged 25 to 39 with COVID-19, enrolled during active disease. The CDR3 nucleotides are TGCAGCGTTCCCGGGACAGGGTTGGGAGAGACCCAGTACTTC. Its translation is CSVPGTGLGETQYF.